These T cell receptor beta chains were read from a single sample in a study of blood T cell repertoires in COVID-19. Only in-frame clones appear in the TCRdb table, and some are missing; sequencing was by immunoSEQ multiplex PCR. The sample shows about 50,000 clones, 86% of them seen only once. Sequencing was performed on peripheral blood. The receptor source for this set is a woman in her fifties or sixties with acute or convalescent COVID-19. Both conserved end residues are part of each CDR3. The order of the fields is V gene, J gene, clone size, D gene, CDR3 DNA, CDR3 protein. A D gene is named only where the DNA matches it firmly. Rows may omit the clone size; those that give it use once, few, many or a size class.

TRBV5-1	TRBJ2-7	-	TRBD1	TGCGCCAGCAGCTTACAAGGGACAGGGTCTCTCAGCGAGCAGTACTTC	CASSLQGTGSLSEQYF
TRBV29-1	TRBJ1-2	-	TRBD1	TGCAGCGTTGGGGACCGGGACAGAGCGCTTTATGGCTACACCTTC	CSVGDRDRALYGYTF
TRBV30	TRBJ2-5	-	-	TGTGCCTGGAGTGTACTACAATTCCAAGAGACCCAGTACTTC	CAWSVLQFQETQYF
TRBV19	TRBJ1-6	-	-	TGTGCCAGTAGTATAGATCGTCAGGGTGGGTCAAATTCACCCCTCCACTTT	CASSIDRQGGSNSPLHF
TRBV11-2	TRBJ2-2	-	TRBD1	TGTGCCAGCAGCCCGGGACAGACCACCGGGGAGCTGTTTTTT	CASSPGQTTGELFF
TRBV2	TRBJ2-7	-	-	TGTGCCAGCAGTGAAAACAGTATTCCGACCTACGAGCAGTACTTC	CASSENSIPTYEQYF
TRBV11-2	TRBJ1-5	-	-	TGTGCCAGCAGCCCGATTGCCTACAGGGTACGGGATCAGCCCCAGCATTTT	CASSPIAYRVRDQPQHF
TRBV20-1	TRBJ1-1	-	-	TGCAGTGCCAGACCCTACACTGAAGCTTTCTTT	CSARPYTEAFF
TRBV28	TRBJ2-6	-	-	TGTGCCAGCAGTTTATCTAGGATCGTCAGGGGGGCCTCTCTCTCTGGGGCCAACGTCCTGACTTTC	CASSLSRIVRGASLSGANVLTF
TRBV7-2	TRBJ1-4	-	-	TGTGCCGTTGACAGTCCTAATGAAAAACTGTTTTTT	CAVDSPNEKLFF
TRBV29-1	TRBJ2-3	few	-	TGCAGCGTGGGGTCGGGGTCGGGAGATACGCAGTATTTT	CSVGSGSGDTQYF
TRBV19	TRBJ2-2	-	TRBD2	TGTGCCAGTAGCCTAGCGGGACACACCGGGGAGCTGTTTTTT	CASSLAGHTGELFF
TRBV4-1	TRBJ1-2	many	-	TGCGCCAGCAGCCAAGCTGCGGAGATTCCTAACTATGGCTACACCTTC	CASSQAAEIPNYGYTF
TRBV2	TRBJ2-7	-	-	TGTGCCAGCAGCCGACAGGAACTAGGACCCTACGAGCAGTACTTC	CASSRQELGPYEQYF
TRBV2	TRBJ1-2	-	-	TGTGCCAGCAGTGTCGGGCAGGGGCTAAACTATGGCTACACCTTC	CASSVGQGLNYGYTF